What follows are 20 T cell receptor beta chains derived from one specimen sequenced in a study of T cell changes during pregnancy in multiple sclerosis. Sequenced by immunoSEQ multiplex PCR; TCRdb stores in-frame clones only, minus some. Among over 70,000 clones listed, 92% were seen once. The sample was peripheral blood, taken in the first trimester of pregnancy. The receptors stem from a female donor in good health, enrolled as a control in a pregnancy study.

The J gene is TRBJ2-7, the V gene TRBV30, with D maybe TRBD2 (6 bases). CDR3 size: 14 residues. V dropped 0 bases and J dropped 6 bases, with 15 bases sitting between them. The V gene's germline CDR1 is GTSNPN and CDR2 SVGIG (reference sequence). The chain's CDR3 is CAWSVFWQGGEQYF. The CDR3 DNA reads TGTGCCTGGAGTGTATTCTGGCAGGGAGGCGAGCAGTACTTC. The full variable domain, its missing parts supplied by reference TRBV30 and TRBJ2-7, is SQTIHQWPATLVQPVGSPLSLECTVEGTSNPNLYWYRQAAGRGLQLLFYSVGIGQISSEVPQNLSASRPQDRQFILSSKKLLLSDSGFYLCAWSVFWQGGEQYFGPGTRLTVT.

Details on this clone: Other DNA sequences in the sample encode the same CDR3. This sequence joins TRBV28 and TRBJ2-7, with TRBD1 matching 10 bases. There are 13 residues in the CDR3. V shed 8 bases and J 2 bases; nucleotides not matched to a gene: 3. Germline CDR1 MDHEN, CDR2 SYDVKM. Here the CDR3 reads CASRGTGAYEQYF. The CDR3 DNA is TGTGCCAGCCGGGGGACAGGGGCCTACGAGCAGTACTTC.

The CDR3 nucleotides are TGCGCCAGCAGCTTGCAGGACACGAACACTGAAGCTTTCTTT. Translating it yields CASSLQDTNTEAFF. This chain uses TRBV5-1 with TRBJ1-1, with D maybe TRBD1 (5 bases). The V and J ends lost 1 base and 1 base respectively, with 8 bases between them. This CDR3 has 14 residues. CDR1 and CDR2 from the germline V gene are SGHRS and YFSETQ. Supplemented by reference TRBV5-1 and TRBJ1-1, the full variable domain reads KAGVTQTPRYLIKTRGQQVTLSCSPISGHRSVSWYQQTPGQGLQFLFEYFSETQRNKGNFPGRFSGRQFSNSRSEMNVSTLELGDSALYLCASSLQDTNTEAFFGQGTRLTVV.

The J gene is TRBJ2-3, the V gene TRBV7-8; the match to TRBD2 covers 7 bases. CDR3 length: 17 amino acids. The germline CDR1 and CDR2 sequences are SGHVS and FQNEAQ. The J segment lost 1 base and the V segment lost 5 bases, leaving 12 bases of the junction unmatched. In nucleotides, the CDR3 is TGTGCCAGCAGCGAACAGAAGGCGGCGGGGGGCACAGATACGCAGTATTTT. It yields the protein CASSEQKAAGGTDTQYF.

CDR3 amino acids: CASSQVLQGSQPQHF. CDR3 nucleotides: TGCGCCAGCAGCCAAGTTCTACAGGGGAGTCAGCCCCAGCATTTT. V is TRBV4-1 and J is TRBJ1-5; 7 positions agree with TRBD1. The ends lost 1 base at V and 6 bases at J; junction bases unmatched: 6. Per the germline V gene, CDR1 is MGHRA and CDR2 is YSYEKL. The CDR3 is 15 amino acids.

The genes are TRBV18 and TRBJ2-7; 7 positions agree with TRBD1. This CDR3 region has 14 residues. Germline V gene lookup returns CDR1 KGHSH and CDR2 LQKENI. V gave up 3 bases and J gave up 3 bases; unmatched junction bases: 5. The CDR3 loop reads CASSPGRGFYEQYF. The CDR3 nucleotides are TGTGCCAGCTCACCGGGCAGGGGGTTCTACGAGCAGTACTTC. Drawing the rest from reference TRBV18 and TRBJ2-7, the complete variable domain is NAGVMQNPRHLVRRRGQEARLRCSPMKGHSHVYWYRQLPEEGLKFMVYLQKENIIDESGMPKERFSAEFPKEGPSILRIQQVVRGDSAAYFCASSPGRGFYEQYFGPGTRLTVT.

The chain couples TRBV30 to TRBJ2-7, with a possible D match to TRBD2 (5 bases). Trimming removed 0 bases from V and 5 bases from J, with 14 bases in between. The length of the CDR3 is 14 residues. CDR1 is GTSNPN and CDR2 is SVGIG in the germline V gene (reference sequence). The CDR3: CAWSVLDFPDEQYF. The DNA of the CDR3 is TGTGCCTGGAGTGTACTGGACTTCCCCGACGAGCAGTACTTC.

This chain joins TRBV5-8 and TRBJ2-7, with D possibly being TRBD1 (5 bases). The length of the CDR3 is 16 residues. V was cut by 0 bases and J by 3 bases, with 16 bases left in between. Germline V lookup: CDR1 SGHTS, CDR2 YDEGEE. The CDR3 sequence: CASSLGTGRGGYEQYF. In DNA form, the CDR3 reads TGTGCCAGCAGCTTGGGGACCGGAAGGGGTGGCTACGAGCAGTACTTC.

The V gene is TRBV7-9, the J gene TRBJ2-7, with 9 positions matching TRBD2. With V trimmed by 8 bases and J by 2 bases, 7 bases remained unmatched. Germline CDR1 reads SEHNR; CDR2 reads FQNEAQ (reference sequence). The CDR3 spans 14 residues. The chain's CDR3 is CASGGGGPTYEQYF. The CDR3 DNA reads as TGTGCCAGCGGCGGGGGGGGTCCTACCTACGAGCAGTACTTC. Using reference TRBV7-9 and TRBJ2-7 for the parts outside the CDR3, the full variable domain is DTGVSQNPRHKITKRGQNVTFRCDPISEHNRLYWYRQTLGQGPEFLTYFQNEAQLEKSRLLSDRFSAERPKGSFSTLEIQRTEQGDSAMYLCASGGGGPTYEQYFGPGTRLTVT.

The chain carries TRBV7-6 and TRBJ2-1, with TRBD2 matching over 7 bases. The germline CDR1 and CDR2 sequences are SGHVS and FNYEAQ. The CDR3 consists of 19 residues. With V trimmed by 6 bases and J by 1 base, 18 bases remained unmatched. The CDR3 DNA reads TGTGCCAGCAGACCCTCTTCCTTTCGGCAGGGAGGGTCCTACAATGAGCAGTTCTTC. Protein sequence: CASRPSSFRQGGSYNEQFF.

The CDR3 spells CASSFMDRGNEQFF. CDR3 nucleotide sequence: TGTGCCAGCAGTTTTATGGACCGGGGGAATGAGCAGTTCTTC. This chain connects TRBV28 to TRBJ2-1, with D tentatively TRBD2 (6 bases). Germline CDR1 reads MDHEN; CDR2 reads SYDVKM. The CDR3 is 14 residues long. V dropped 3 bases and J dropped 7 bases, with 13 bases sitting between them.

The chain employs TRBV28 and TRBJ2-5; 9 bases line up with TRBD2. The CDR3 spans 15 residues. Germline V gene data show CDR1 as MDHEN and CDR2 as SYDVKM. Trimming cost V 3 bases and J 5 bases; bases outside gene matches: 7. CDR3 in amino acids: CASSLQLAGTETQYF. The CDR3 DNA sequence: TGTGCCAGCAGTTTGCAGCTAGCGGGAACTGAGACCCAGTACTTC.

J is TRBJ2-5 and V is TRBV19; 8 nucleotides agree with TRBD2. The CDR3 has 15 residues. After removal of 2 bases from V and 1 base from J, the junction contained 3 bases not matched to a gene. Germline loops: CDR1 LNHDA, CDR2 SQIVND (reference sequence). CDR3 sequence (DNA): TGTGCCAGTAGTATAAGACGGGGGGGCCAAGAGACCCAGTACTTC. As protein: CASSIRRGGQETQYF.

The chain is built from TRBV5-1 and TRBJ2-1; 13 positions agree with TRBD2. Trimming took 4 bases from V and 10 from J; bases not matched to a gene: 8. This CDR3 contains 15 residues. Germline-derived CDR1 and CDR2 are SGHRS and YFSETQ. For the CDR3, the DNA is TGCGCCAGCAGCACGGTTGGGGGACTAGCGGGAGAGCAGTTCTTC. Its protein product is CASSTVGGLAGEQFF.

The V call is TRBV7-9, the J call TRBJ2-7; 9 nucleotides match TRBD1. This CDR3 region has 15 residues. V shed 6 bases and J 3 bases; nucleotides not matched to a gene: 9. Germline V lookup: CDR1 SEHNR, CDR2 FQNEAQ (reference sequence). The DNA of the CDR3 is TGTGCCAGCAGTGGCCCCGGGACAGGGTACTACGAGCAGTACTTC. It specifies CASSGPGTGYYEQYF.

This clone was recorded a few times. The chain links TRBV2 to TRBJ2-7; weak D call: TRBD1 (6 bases). Germline-derived CDR1 and CDR2 are SNHLY and FYNNEI. The CDR3 has 12 residues. Trimming stripped 7 bases from V and 3 bases from J, with 10 bases between. The CDR3 coding sequence is TGTGCCAGCAAAGAGGACAGCTACGAGCAGTACTTC. Amino acids: CASKEDSYEQYF.

The CDR3 DNA is TGTGCCACCAGCAGAGAAGGGAGTGGGCCCCAGCATTTT. Translation gives CATSREGSGPQHF. V and J are TRBV15 and TRBJ1-5; D is unclear. V lost 0 bases and J 9 bases, leaving 9 bases between the germline ends. This CDR3 has 13 residues. CDR1 is LNHNV and CDR2 is YYDKDF in the germline V gene (reference sequence).

In this sample, this clone turned up once. The gene calls are TRBV6-5 and TRBJ1-2, with TRBD1 as a possible D gene (5 bases). CDR1 is MNHEY, CDR2 SVGAGI, per germline. The CDR3 spans 16 residues. Trimming left V 0 bases short and J 5 bases short, with 16 bases between. This CDR3 is CASSYSNSGRGYGYTF. CDR3 DNA: TGTGCCAGCAGTTACTCGAACTCAGGGCGGGGGTATGGCTACACCTTC.

The rearrangement uses TRBV6-5 and TRBJ2-7; 7 nucleotides match TRBD1. The CDR3 sequence is 15 residues long. Germline loops: CDR1 MNHEY, CDR2 SVGAGI. Trimming cost V 5 bases and J 2 bases; bases outside gene matches: 9. CDR3 coding DNA: TGTGCCAGCAGTCCCCGACAGGGTCTGGCCTACGAGCAGTACTTC. It encodes CASSPRQGLAYEQYF.

CDR3 DNA: TGTGCCAGCAGCGAACACCTCACTAATGAAAAACTGTTTTTT. Translating gives CASSEHLTNEKLFF. V is TRBV9 and J is TRBJ1-4; no definite D call. V was shortened by 3 bases and J by 2 bases, with 8 bases between the two germline ends. This CDR3 is built from 14 residues. Germline lookup yields CDR1 SGDLS and CDR2 YYNGEE.